This paragraph covers one T cell receptor (beta chain) sequence. The antigen is not known. The germline V gene has CDR1 LNHDA and CDR2 SQIVND (reference sequence). Trimming shortened V by 4 bases and J by 3 bases, and 7 bases separated the two germline ends. This CDR3 is built from 12 residues. Buffy coats from healthy blood donors served as controls. Authors' analysis steps: Lowest detectable productive clonotype frequency was 2.59 x 10-5. TCRdb's table, derived via immunoSEQ multiplex PCR, lists solely in-frame clones and lacks some. V and J calls plus clone size are reproduced from that table; the DNA served to infer D and trimming. The sample yields 20,000 to 25,000 clones, around three quarters seen once. The data originate from a study of STAT5B mutations in CD4+ large granular lymphocyte leukemia. Study-wide points: Patient CD4-sorted repertoires stayed more clonal than healthy ones after leukemic-clone removal. Top patient clones used TRBV06 genes more often: 8/27 versus 2/35 in controls.

The source is a human donor in good health. The rearrangement joins TRBV19 to TRBJ2-7; D gene uncertain. Sequenced: CD4+ T cells from blood buffy coats. In nucleotides, the CDR3 is TGTGCCAGTAGTAGCCTAGGCTACGAGCAGTACTTC. This encodes CASSSLGYEQYF.